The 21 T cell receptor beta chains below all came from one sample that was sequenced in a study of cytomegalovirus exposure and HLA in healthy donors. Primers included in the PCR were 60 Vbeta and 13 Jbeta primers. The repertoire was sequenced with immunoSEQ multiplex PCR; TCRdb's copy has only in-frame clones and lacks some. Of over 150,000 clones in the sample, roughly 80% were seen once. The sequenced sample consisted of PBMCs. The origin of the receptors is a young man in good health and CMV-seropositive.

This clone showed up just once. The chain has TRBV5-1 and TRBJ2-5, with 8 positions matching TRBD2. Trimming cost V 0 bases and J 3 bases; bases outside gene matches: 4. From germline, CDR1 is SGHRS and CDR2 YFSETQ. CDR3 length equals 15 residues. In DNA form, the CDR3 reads TGCGCCAGCAGCTTGGAAGCGGGGGACGAAGAGACCCAGTACTTC. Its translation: CASSLEAGDEETQYF.

CDR3 residues: CASSEIEGRGQTEAFF. CDR3 nucleotide sequence: TGTGCCAGCAGCGAGATAGAGGGCAGGGGGCAAACTGAAGCTTTCTTT. The chain combines TRBV11-2 with TRBJ1-1, with TRBD1 matching 8 bases. The CDR3 extends over 16 amino acids. Germline V gives CDR1 SGHAT, CDR2 FQNNGV. Unmatched junction bases numbered 13, after V lost 5 bases and J lost 5 bases.

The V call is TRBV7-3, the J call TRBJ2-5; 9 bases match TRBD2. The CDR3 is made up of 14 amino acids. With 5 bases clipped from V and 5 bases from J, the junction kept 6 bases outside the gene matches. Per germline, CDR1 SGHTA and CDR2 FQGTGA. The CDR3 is CASSLSGSGETQYF. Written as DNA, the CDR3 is TGTGCCAGCAGCCTTAGCGGGAGTGGGGAGACCCAGTACTTC.

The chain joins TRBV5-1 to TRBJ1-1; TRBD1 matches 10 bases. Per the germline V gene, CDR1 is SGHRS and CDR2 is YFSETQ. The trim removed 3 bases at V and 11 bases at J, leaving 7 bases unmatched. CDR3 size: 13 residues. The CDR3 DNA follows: TGCGCCAGCAGCTCAGACAGGGGGCAGGGTGCTTTCTTT. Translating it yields CASSSDRGQGAFF.

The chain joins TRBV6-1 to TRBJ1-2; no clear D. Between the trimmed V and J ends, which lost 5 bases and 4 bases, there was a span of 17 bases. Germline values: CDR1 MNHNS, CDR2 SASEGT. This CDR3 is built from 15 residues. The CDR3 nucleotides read TGTGCCAGCAGTCCCAGACCTCGGGGAGGCTATGGCTACACCTTC. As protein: CASSPRPRGGYGYTF.

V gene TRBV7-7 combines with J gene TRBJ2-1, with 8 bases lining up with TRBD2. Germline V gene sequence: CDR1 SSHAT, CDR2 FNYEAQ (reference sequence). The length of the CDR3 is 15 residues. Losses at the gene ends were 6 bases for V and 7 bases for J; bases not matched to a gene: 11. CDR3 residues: CASSSGGGGMNEQFF. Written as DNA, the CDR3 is TGTGCCAGCAGTTCGGGGGGGGGTGGGATGAATGAGCAGTTCTTC.

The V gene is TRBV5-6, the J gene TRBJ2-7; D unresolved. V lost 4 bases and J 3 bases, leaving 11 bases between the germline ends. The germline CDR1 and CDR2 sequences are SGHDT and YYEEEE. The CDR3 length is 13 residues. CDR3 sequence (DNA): TGTGCCAGCAGCCGCGTCACTTACTACGAGCAGTACTTC. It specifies CASSRVTYYEQYF. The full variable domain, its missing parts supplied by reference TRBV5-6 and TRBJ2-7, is DAGVTQSPTHLIKTRGQQVTLRCSPKSGHDTVSWYQQALGQGPQFIFQYYEEEERQRGNFPDRFSGHQFPNYSSELNVNALLLGDSALYLCASSRVTYYEQYFGPGTRLTVT.

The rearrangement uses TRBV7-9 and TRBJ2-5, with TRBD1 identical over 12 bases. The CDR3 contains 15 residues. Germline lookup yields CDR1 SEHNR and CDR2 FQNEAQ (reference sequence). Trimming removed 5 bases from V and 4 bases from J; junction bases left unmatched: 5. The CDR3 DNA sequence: TGTGCCAGCAGCCTGGGACAGGGGGCGAGAGAGACCCAGTACTTC. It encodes CASSLGQGARETQYF. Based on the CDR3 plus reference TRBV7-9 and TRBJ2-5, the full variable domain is DTGVSQNPRHKITKRGQNVTFRCDPISEHNRLYWYRQTLGQGPEFLTYFQNEAQLEKSRLLSDRFSAERPKGSFSTLEIQRTEQGDSAMYLCASSLGQGARETQYFGPGTRLLVL.

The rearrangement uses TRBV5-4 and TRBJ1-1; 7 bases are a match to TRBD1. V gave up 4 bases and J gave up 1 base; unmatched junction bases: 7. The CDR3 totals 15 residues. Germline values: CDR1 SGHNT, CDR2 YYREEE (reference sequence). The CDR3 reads CASSRAGGSNTEAFF. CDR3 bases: TGTGCCAGCAGCAGAGCAGGGGGTTCGAACACTGAAGCTTTCTTT.

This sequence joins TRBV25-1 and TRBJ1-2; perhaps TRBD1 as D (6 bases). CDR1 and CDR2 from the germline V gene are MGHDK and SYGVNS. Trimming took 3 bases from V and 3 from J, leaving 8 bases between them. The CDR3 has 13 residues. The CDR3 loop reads CASSDGTHYGYTF. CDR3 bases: TGTGCCAGCAGTGATGGGACACACTATGGCTACACCTTC.

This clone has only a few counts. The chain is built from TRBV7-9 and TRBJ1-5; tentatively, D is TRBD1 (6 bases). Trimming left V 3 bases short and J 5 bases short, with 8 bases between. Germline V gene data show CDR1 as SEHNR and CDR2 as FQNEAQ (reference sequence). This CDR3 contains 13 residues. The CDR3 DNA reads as TGTGCCAGCAGCTTTGCAGGGGATCAGCCCCAGCATTTT. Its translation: CASSFAGDQPQHF.

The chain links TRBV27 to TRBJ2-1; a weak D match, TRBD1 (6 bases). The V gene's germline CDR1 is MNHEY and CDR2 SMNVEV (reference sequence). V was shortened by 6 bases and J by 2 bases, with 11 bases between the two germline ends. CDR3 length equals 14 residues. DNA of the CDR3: TGTGCCAGCAGCAGTACAGGGACCTACAATGAGCAGTTCTTC. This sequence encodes CASSSTGTYNEQFF.

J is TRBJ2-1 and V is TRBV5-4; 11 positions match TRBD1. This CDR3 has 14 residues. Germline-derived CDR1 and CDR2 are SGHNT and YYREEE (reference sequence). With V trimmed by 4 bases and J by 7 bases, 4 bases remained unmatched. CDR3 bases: TGTGCCAGCAGCCCAGGGACAGGGGGAAATGAGCAGTTCTTC. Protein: CASSPGTGGNEQFF.

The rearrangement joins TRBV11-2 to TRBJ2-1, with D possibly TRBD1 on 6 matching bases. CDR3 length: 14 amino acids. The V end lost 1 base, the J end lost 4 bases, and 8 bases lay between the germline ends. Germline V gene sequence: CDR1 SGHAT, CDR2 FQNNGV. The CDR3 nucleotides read TGTGCCAGCAGCTTAGCGGGGACATACAATGAGCAGTTCTTC. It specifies CASSLAGTYNEQFF.

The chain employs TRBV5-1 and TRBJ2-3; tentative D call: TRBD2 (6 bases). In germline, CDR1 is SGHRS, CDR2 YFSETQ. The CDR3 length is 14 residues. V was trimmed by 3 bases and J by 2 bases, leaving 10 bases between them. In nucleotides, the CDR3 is TGCGCCAGCAGCTGGGGACTGGCCACAGATACGCAGTATTTT. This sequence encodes CASSWGLATDTQYF.

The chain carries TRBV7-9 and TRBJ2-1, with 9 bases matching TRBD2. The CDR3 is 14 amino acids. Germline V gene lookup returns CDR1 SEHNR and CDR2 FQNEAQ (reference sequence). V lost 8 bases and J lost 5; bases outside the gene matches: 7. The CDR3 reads CASGASGANNEQFF. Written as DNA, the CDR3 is TGTGCCAGCGGGGCTAGCGGGGCTAACAATGAGCAGTTCTTC.

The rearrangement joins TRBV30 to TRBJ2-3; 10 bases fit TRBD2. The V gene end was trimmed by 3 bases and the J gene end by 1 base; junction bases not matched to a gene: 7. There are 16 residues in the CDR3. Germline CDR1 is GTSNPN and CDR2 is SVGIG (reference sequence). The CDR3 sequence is CAWRGTSGARTDTQYF. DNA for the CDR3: TGTGCCTGGAGAGGCACTAGCGGGGCGCGCACAGATACGCAGTATTTT.

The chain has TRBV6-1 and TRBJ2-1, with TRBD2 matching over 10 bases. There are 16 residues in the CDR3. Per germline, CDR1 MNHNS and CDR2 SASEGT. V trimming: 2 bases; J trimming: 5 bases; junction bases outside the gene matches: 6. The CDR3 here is CASSEYRTSGDNEQFF. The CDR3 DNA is TGTGCCAGCAGTGAATATCGGACTAGCGGAGACAATGAGCAGTTCTTC.

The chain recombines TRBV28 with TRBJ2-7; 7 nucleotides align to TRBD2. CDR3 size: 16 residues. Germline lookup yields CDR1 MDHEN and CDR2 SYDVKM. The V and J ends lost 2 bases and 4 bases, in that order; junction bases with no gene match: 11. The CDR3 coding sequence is TGTGCCAGCAGTTTAAGGGTCAGCGGGATTATTTACGAGCAGTACTTC. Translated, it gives CASSLRVSGIIYEQYF. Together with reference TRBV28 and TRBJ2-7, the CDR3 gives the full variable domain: DVKVTQSSRYLVKRTGEKVFLECVQDMDHENMFWYRQDPGLGLRLIYFSYDVKMKEKGDIPEGYSVSREKKERFSLILESASTNQTSMYLCASSLRVSGIIYEQYFGPGTRLTVT.

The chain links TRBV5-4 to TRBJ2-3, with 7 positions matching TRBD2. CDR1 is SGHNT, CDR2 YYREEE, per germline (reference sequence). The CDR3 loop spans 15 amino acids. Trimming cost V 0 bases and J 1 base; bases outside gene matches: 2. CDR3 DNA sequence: TGTGCCAGCAGCTTGGGACTAGCCCGCACAGATACGCAGTATTTT. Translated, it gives CASSLGLARTDTQYF.

Written as DNA, the CDR3 is TGCGCCAGCAGCTCTCGGACAGGCCAAGAGACCCAGTACTTC. The encoded protein is CASSSRTGQETQYF. The chain carries TRBV5-1 and TRBJ2-5, with 7 bases that match TRBD1. CDR3 size: 14 residues. Per germline, CDR1 SGHRS and CDR2 YFSETQ. V shed 3 bases and J 1 base; nucleotides not matched to a gene: 3. The complete variable domain, with remaining parts taken from reference TRBV5-1 and TRBJ2-5, reads KAGVTQTPRYLIKTRGQQVTLSCSPISGHRSVSWYQQTPGQGLQFLFEYFSETQRNKGNFPGRFSGRQFSNSRSEMNVSTLELGDSALYLCASSSRTGQETQYFGPGTRLLVL.